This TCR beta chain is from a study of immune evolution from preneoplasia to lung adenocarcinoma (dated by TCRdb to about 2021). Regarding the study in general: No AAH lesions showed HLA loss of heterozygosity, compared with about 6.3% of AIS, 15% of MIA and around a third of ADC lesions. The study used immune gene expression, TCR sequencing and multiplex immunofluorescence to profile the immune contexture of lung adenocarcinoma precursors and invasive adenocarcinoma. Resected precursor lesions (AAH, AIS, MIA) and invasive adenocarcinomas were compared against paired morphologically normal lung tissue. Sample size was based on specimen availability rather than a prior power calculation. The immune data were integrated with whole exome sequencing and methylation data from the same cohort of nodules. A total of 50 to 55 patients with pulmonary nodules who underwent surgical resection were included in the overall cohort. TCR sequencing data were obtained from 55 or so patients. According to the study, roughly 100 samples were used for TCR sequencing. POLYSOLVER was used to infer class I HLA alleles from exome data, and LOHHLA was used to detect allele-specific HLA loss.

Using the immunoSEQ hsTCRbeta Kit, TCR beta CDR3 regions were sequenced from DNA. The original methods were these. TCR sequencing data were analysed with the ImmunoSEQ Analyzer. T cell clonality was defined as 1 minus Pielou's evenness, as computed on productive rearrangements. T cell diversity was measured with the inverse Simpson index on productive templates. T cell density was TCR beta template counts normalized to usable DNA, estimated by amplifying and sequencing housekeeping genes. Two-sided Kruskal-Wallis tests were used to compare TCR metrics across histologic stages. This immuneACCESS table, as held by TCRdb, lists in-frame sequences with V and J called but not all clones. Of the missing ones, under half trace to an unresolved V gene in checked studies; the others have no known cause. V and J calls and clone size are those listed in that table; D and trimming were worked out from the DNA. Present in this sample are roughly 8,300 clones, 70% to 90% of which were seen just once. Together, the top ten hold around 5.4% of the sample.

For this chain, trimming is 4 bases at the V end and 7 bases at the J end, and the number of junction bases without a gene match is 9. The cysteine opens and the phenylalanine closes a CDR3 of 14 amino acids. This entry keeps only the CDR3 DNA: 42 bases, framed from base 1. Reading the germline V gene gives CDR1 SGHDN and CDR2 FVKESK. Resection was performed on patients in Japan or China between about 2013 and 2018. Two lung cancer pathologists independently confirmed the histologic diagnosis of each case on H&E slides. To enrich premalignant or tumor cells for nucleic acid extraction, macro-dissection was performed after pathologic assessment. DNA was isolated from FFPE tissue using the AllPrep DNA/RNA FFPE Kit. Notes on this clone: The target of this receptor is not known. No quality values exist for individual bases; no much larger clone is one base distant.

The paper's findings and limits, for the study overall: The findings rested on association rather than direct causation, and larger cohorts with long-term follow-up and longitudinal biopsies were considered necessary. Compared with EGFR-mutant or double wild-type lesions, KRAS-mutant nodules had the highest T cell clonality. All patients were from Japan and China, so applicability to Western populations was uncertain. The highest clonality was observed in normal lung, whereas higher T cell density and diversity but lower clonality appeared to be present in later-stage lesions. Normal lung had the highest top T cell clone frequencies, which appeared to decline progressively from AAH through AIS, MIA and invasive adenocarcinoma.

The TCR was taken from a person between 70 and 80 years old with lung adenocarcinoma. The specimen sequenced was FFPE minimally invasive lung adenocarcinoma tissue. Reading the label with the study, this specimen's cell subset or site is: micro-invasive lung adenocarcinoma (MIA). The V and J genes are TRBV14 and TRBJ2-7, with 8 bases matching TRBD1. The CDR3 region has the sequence CASSPRQGAREQYF. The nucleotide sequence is TGTGCCAGCAGCCCGCGGCAGGGGGCAAGAGAGCAGTACTTC.